This TCR beta chain was recovered during a study of OX40 agonist ivuxolimab in advanced cancers. General observations from the study: Clonal expansion from baseline to week 6 occurred in both CD4+ and CD8+ T cells.

The method was immunoSEQ multiplex PCR; TCRdb's version includes in-frame clones alone and lacks a portion of them. The table shows tens of thousands of clones, with 82% occurring only once. Cycle 7 day 1, cycle 4 day 1, and baseline were the timepoints at which blood was sampled. Looked up from germline, CDR1 is PRHDT and CDR2 is FYEKMQ (reference sequence). This CDR3 has 16 amino acids. The J segment lost 5 bases and the V segment lost 5 bases, leaving 12 bases of the junction unmatched. Note on this clone: The antigen is not known.

Source: CD4+ or CD8+ T cells sorted from blood, taken in a trial of the OX40 agonist ivuxolimab. The V and J genes are TRBV13 and TRBJ2-3, with 8 nucleotides matching TRBD2. The receptor's source is an adult with an advanced solid tumor such as melanoma, head and neck, liver or kidney cancer. The CDR3 coding sequence is TGTGCCAGCAGCGCTCAGCGGGGGCTTTCTAGAGATACGCAGTATTTT. Residues: CASSAQRGLSRDTQYF.